This TCR beta chain was profiled in a study of blood T cell repertoires in COVID-19. On the study more broadly: T cells, B-cell-depleted T cells, or PBMCs supplied cDNA or gDNA.

As handled by the study authors: Estimated nucleated cell counts came from reference gene primer amplification. The repertoire was sequenced with immunoSEQ multiplex PCR; TCRdb's copy has only in-frame clones and lacks some. V, J and clone size derive from that table, while D and trimming were established from the DNA sequence. The sample lists 95,000 to 150,000 clones; 86% were seen once. Trimming at V came to 4 bases and at J to 0 bases, leaving 4 bases not matched to a gene. The CDR3 covers 15 residues. Germline V gene sequence: CDR1 SGHRS, CDR2 YFSETQ. The TCR was taken from a human donor in a cohort sampled during active COVID-19. What was sequenced was peripheral blood. The rearrangement links TRBV5-1 to TRBJ2-3, with 8 bases fitting TRBD2. CDR3 nucleotide sequence: TGCGCCAGCAGCCAACTAGCGGCTAGCACAGATACGCAGTATTTT. Protein product: CASSQLAASTDTQYF.